The source of this TCR beta chain is a study of PD-1 blockade in classical Hodgkin lymphoma. CDR3 length: 13 amino acids. The germline V gene has CDR1 SGHRS and CDR2 YFSETQ. The ends lost 4 bases at V and 8 bases at J; junction bases unmatched: 6. The table came from immunoSEQ multiplex PCR; TCRdb's copy has only in-frame clones and leaves some out. The table lists 25,000 to 30,000 clones, roughly three quarters of them singletons. Brentuximab vedotin exposure varied, and every patient relapsed after autologous stem cell transplantation. A remark on this clone: Its specificity is unknown.

The study's findings and limits: As was reported, newly diagnosed patients showed lower baseline TCR diversity than healthy donors did.

The chain is built from TRBV5-1 and TRBJ2-4, with 7 bases identical to TRBD1. The receptor comes from a human donor with classical Hodgkin lymphoma. The sequences come from peripheral blood mononuclear cells (PBMCs), collected before the second cycle of nivolumab. The CDR3 reads CASSPTGVDIQYF. CDR3 DNA: TGCGCCAGCAGCCCCACAGGGGTGGACATTCAGTACTTC.